The source of this T cell receptor beta chain is a study of tumor and adjacent non-tumor tissue in lung cancer. The overall study: On average, productive TCRbeta reads reached about 4.17 million per sample.

In the case of this clonotype: No antigen is known for it. An end of the junction does not agree with germline; a read error may underlie this.

Germline V lookup: CDR1 WSHSY, CDR2 SAAADI. The CDR3 consists of 14 residues. Three rounds of nested PCR, following a modified ARM-PCR protocol, produced the TCRbeta library. TCRdb used MiXCR to reprocess the multiplex PCR reads, holding one entry per CDR3 protein. Of about 200,000 distinct CDR3 sequences in the sample, about 71% were seen once. Study-level points and caveats: Normal lung showed higher cumulative top 100 clone frequency than tumor. TCR diversity was significantly greater in tumor than normal lung tissue. Shorter survival was associated with higher TCR diversity in tumors.

This sample's RNA came from whole unsorted tissue. The sample was lung tumor tissue. The rearrangement joins TRBV10-2 to TRBJ2-3; D perhaps matches TRBD2 (6 bases). The source of this sequence is a man in his 60s with non-small cell lung cancer. The CDR3 DNA reads as TGCGCCAGCAGATACGGGACGGGGGTAGATACGCTGTATTTT. It is translated as CASRYGTGVDTLYF.